The 21 T cell receptor beta chains in this list originate from one sample, sequenced in a study of cytomegalovirus exposure and HLA in healthy donors. 60 Vbeta and 13 Jbeta primers were used in PCR. The protocol was immunoSEQ multiplex PCR, while the TCRdb copy is restricted to in-frame clones and leaves out a portion. Among 170,000 or so clones, over 65% were seen once, and the ten largest hold about 3.8%. The sequencing input was PBMCs. These TCRs come from a woman in her sixties or seventies in good health and CMV-seropositive.

The V and J genes are TRBV2 and TRBJ2-5, with D unresolved. The CDR3 covers 13 residues. Germline V gene lookup returns CDR1 SNHLY and CDR2 FYNNEI. Trimming took off 4 bases at V and 2 bases at J, with 8 bases between the two ends. CDR3 sequence (DNA): TGTGCCAGCAGTGGCGGAGTTCAAGAGACCCAGTACTTC. Translated: CASSGGVQETQYF. The variable domain in full, with the rest retrieved from reference TRBV2 and TRBJ2-5, is EPEVTQTPSHQVTQMGQEVILRCVPISNHLYFYWYRQILGQKVEFLVSFYNNEISEKSEIFDDQFSVERPDGSNFTLKIRSTKLEDSAMYFCASSGGVQETQYFGPGTRLLVL.

The chain has TRBV5-6 and TRBJ2-5, with 11 bases aligning to TRBD2. There are 15 residues in the CDR3. Germline V gives CDR1 SGHDT, CDR2 YYEEEE. J was trimmed by 5 bases and V by 4 bases; bases with no gene match: 7. This chain's CDR3 is CASSHSGGAGETQYF. For the CDR3, the DNA is TGTGCCAGCAGCCATAGCGGGGGGGCCGGCGAGACCCAGTACTTC.

The V and J genes are TRBV5-4 and TRBJ2-4, with D tentatively TRBD2 (6 bases). The CDR3 sequence is 12 residues long. The germline gives CDR1 SGHNT, CDR2 YYREEE (reference sequence). The V gene lost 4 bases and the J gene lost 6 bases, with 8 bases spanning the gap. This CDR3 reads CASSPGRNIQYF. The CDR3 DNA is TGTGCCAGCAGCCCCGGGAGAAACATTCAGTACTTC.

The V gene is TRBV7-9, the J gene TRBJ2-1; 7 bases line up with TRBD1. V dropped 1 base and J dropped 8; count of bases not matched to a gene: 5. Germline V lookup: CDR1 SEHNR, CDR2 FQNEAQ (reference sequence). The CDR3 has 14 residues. CDR3 residues: CASSLGGQSDEQFF. The CDR3 DNA sequence: TGTGCCAGCAGCTTAGGGGGACAGAGCGATGAGCAGTTCTTC. The entire variable domain, with the rest obtained from reference TRBV7-9 and TRBJ2-1, is as follows: DTGVSQNPRHKITKRGQNVTFRCDPISEHNRLYWYRQTLGQGPEFLTYFQNEAQLEKSRLLSDRFSAERPKGSFSTLEIQRTEQGDSAMYLCASSLGGQSDEQFFGPGTRLTVL.

The chain employs TRBV19 and TRBJ1-1; 8 nucleotides line up with TRBD1. Germline CDR1 reads LNHDA; CDR2 reads SQIVND (reference sequence). V dropped 6 bases and J dropped 7; count of bases not matched to a gene: 1. The CDR3 is made up of 11 amino acids. The CDR3 is CASRQGDEAFF. Written as DNA, the CDR3 is TGTGCCAGTAGACAGGGGGATGAAGCTTTCTTT.

This chain links TRBV5-1 with TRBJ2-3; 9 bases fit TRBD2. This CDR3 comprises 17 residues. The V gene end was trimmed by 4 bases and the J gene end by 1 base; junction bases not matched to a gene: 10. Germline V gene lookup returns CDR1 SGHRS and CDR2 YFSETQ. The CDR3 sequence is CASSPLGGGARTDTQYF. The CDR3 DNA sequence: TGCGCCAGCAGCCCCCTCGGCGGGGGGGCGCGCACAGATACGCAGTATTTT. Full variable domain (missing parts from reference TRBV5-1 and TRBJ2-3): KAGVTQTPRYLIKTRGQQVTLSCSPISGHRSVSWYQQTPGQGLQFLFEYFSETQRNKGNFPGRFSGRQFSNSRSEMNVSTLELGDSALYLCASSPLGGGARTDTQYFGPGTRLTVL.

V and J are TRBV5-1 and TRBJ1-4; 7 bases match TRBD1. Germline V lookup: CDR1 SGHRS, CDR2 YFSETQ. The CDR3 runs to 13 residues. With V trimmed by 5 bases and J by 8 bases, 6 bases remained unmatched. The DNA for the CDR3 is TGCGCCAGCAGTCTACAGGGGTACGAAAAACTGTTTTTT. The encoded protein is CASSLQGYEKLFF.

The chain couples TRBV7-9 to TRBJ1-5; D uncertain. The CDR3 is 15 amino acids. Germline-derived CDR1 and CDR2 are SEHNR and FQNEAQ (reference sequence). V was trimmed by 1 base and J by 2 bases, leaving 9 bases between them. CDR3 DNA: TGTGCCAGCAGCTTAGGCGGTCGTGGCAATCAGCCCCAGCATTTT. Protein: CASSLGGRGNQPQHF. Looking up the rest from reference TRBV7-9 and TRBJ1-5 gives the full variable domain: DTGVSQNPRHKITKRGQNVTFRCDPISEHNRLYWYRQTLGQGPEFLTYFQNEAQLEKSRLLSDRFSAERPKGSFSTLEIQRTEQGDSAMYLCASSLGGRGNQPQHFGDGTRLSIL.

This chain connects TRBV2 to TRBJ1-1; 11 bases match TRBD1. Germline assignment: CDR1 SNHLY and CDR2 FYNNEI. J lost 10 bases, V lost 2 bases, and 9 bases had no gene match. This CDR3 region has 15 residues. The CDR3 is CASSETLPGTGGAFF. DNA of the CDR3: TGTGCCAGCAGTGAAACTCTTCCCGGGACAGGGGGAGCTTTCTTT. The full variable domain, in which reference TRBV2 and TRBJ1-1 provide the parts outside the CDR3, is EPEVTQTPSHQVTQMGQEVILRCVPISNHLYFYWYRQILGQKVEFLVSFYNNEISEKSEIFDDQFSVERPDGSNFTLKIRSTKLEDSAMYFCASSETLPGTGGAFFGQGTRLTVV.

This rearrangement joins TRBV4-2 to TRBJ2-7, with D tentatively TRBD2 (5 bases). The CDR3 is made up of 15 amino acids. Germline lookup yields CDR1 LGHNA and CDR2 YNFKEQ. Trimming stripped 3 bases from V and 1 base from J, with 13 bases between. The CDR3 DNA sequence: TGTGCCAGCAGCCAGGACTCAGGTGGGTCCTACGAGCAGTACTTC. Protein: CASSQDSGGSYEQYF.

This clone was counted between two and nine times. The chain uses TRBV6-6 and TRBJ1-2, with 7 nucleotides matching TRBD1. The CDR3 spans 14 residues. With 0 bases clipped from V and 6 bases from J, the junction kept 4 bases outside the gene matches. Germline V gene sequence: CDR1 MNHNY, CDR2 SVGAGI (reference sequence). The CDR3 loop is CASSYSQGSDGYTF. The CDR3 bases are TGTGCCAGCAGTTACTCACAGGGGTCTGATGGCTACACCTTC.

The chain recombines TRBV2 with TRBJ2-1; 8 bases line up with TRBD2. Germline CDR1 and CDR2: SNHLY and FYNNEI. The CDR3 length is 12 residues. After removal of 6 bases from V and 12 bases from J, the junction contained 7 bases not matched to a gene. CDR3 in amino acids: CASSPGGTPQFF. The CDR3 nucleotides read TGTGCCAGCAGCCCGGGGGGGACTCCGCAGTTCTTC.

V usage is TRBV6-4 and J usage is TRBJ2-7; 14 bases are a match to TRBD2. Germline V gene data show CDR1 as MRHNA and CDR2 as SNTAGT. The CDR3 loop spans 16 amino acids. With 4 bases clipped from V and 4 bases from J, the junction kept 6 bases outside the gene matches. Here the CDR3 reads CASSVWTSGGTYEQYF. In DNA, the CDR3 is TGTGCCAGCAGTGTCTGGACTAGCGGGGGGACATACGAGCAGTACTTC.

V is TRBV6-5 and J is TRBJ2-7; TRBD2 agrees at 14 bases. Germline trimming cut 6 bases from V and 5 bases from J; bases unmatched to any gene: 6. The CDR3 sequence is 15 residues long. The germline CDR1 and CDR2 sequences are MNHEY and SVGAGI. CDR3: CASRSGTSGSHEQYF. The CDR3 nucleotides are TGTGCCAGCAGATCCGGGACTAGCGGGAGCCACGAGCAGTACTTC.

This chain links TRBV5-4 with TRBJ1-6; D ambiguous. V gave up 0 bases and J gave up 8 bases, with 6 bases separating them. The CDR3 covers 13 residues. Germline V CDR1 and CDR2: SGHNT, YYREEE (reference sequence). CDR3 nucleotide sequence: TGTGCCAGCAGCTTGGAACAAGATTCACCCCTCCACTTT. It yields the protein CASSLEQDSPLHF.

This clone was recorded a few times. The chain recombines TRBV2 with TRBJ2-7, with TRBD1 matching over 7 bases. Germline V gene data show CDR1 as SNHLY and CDR2 as FYNNEI. J lost 1 base, V lost 6 bases, and 6 bases had no gene match. This CDR3 contains 14 residues. The CDR3 loop is CASSRDRGSYEQYF. The CDR3 DNA follows: TGTGCCAGCAGCCGGGACAGAGGTTCCTACGAGCAGTACTTC.

The count of this clone is one. This chain connects TRBV29-1 to TRBJ2-5; 9 nucleotides align to TRBD2. CDR1 and CDR2 from the germline V gene are SQVTM and ANQGSEA. V lost 7 bases and J lost 1; bases outside the gene matches: 7. The CDR3 is 14 residues long. The CDR3 region is CSASAGGPQETQYF. The DNA for the CDR3 is TGCAGCGCTTCAGCGGGAGGTCCCCAAGAGACCCAGTACTTC.

This chain joins TRBV6-5 and TRBJ2-2; tentative D call: TRBD1 (6 bases). This CDR3 has 15 residues. CDR1 is MNHEY, CDR2 SVGAGI, per germline. Trimming removed 6 bases at V and 0 bases at J, with 11 bases between. The CDR3, as DNA: TGTGCCAGCAGCACAGGGACCGCGAACACCGGGGAGCTGTTTTTT. The encoded protein is CASSTGTANTGELFF.

The chain couples TRBV29-1 to TRBJ1-1; possibly TRBD1 for D (5 bases). CDR1 SQVTM and CDR2 ANQGSEA come from the germline V gene. The CDR3 runs to 13 residues. V was clipped by 7 bases and J by 5 bases, with 17 bases between them. The DNA for the CDR3 is TGCAGCGCCCCTCAGGGTCCGGGTACTGAAGCTTTCTTT. The encoded protein is CSAPQGPGTEAFF.

This clone was recorded a few times. The rearrangement joins TRBV6-6 to TRBJ2-2, with a tentative D call TRBD1 (6 bases). Germline V CDR1 and CDR2: MNHNY, SVGAGI (reference sequence). The germline V and J ends were trimmed by 0 bases and 8 bases, with 13 bases remaining between them. This CDR3 has 15 amino acids. The CDR3 nucleotides are TGTGCCAGCAGTTACTCTAGAACAGGGATTGGGGAGCTGTTTTTT. This gives the protein CASSYSRTGIGELFF.

The gene calls are TRBV7-8 and TRBJ2-5; 9 nucleotides line up with TRBD2. Germline-derived CDR1 and CDR2 are SGHVS and FQNEAQ. V was pared by 0 bases and J by 4 bases, with 6 bases of the junction left unmatched. The CDR3 consists of 16 residues. The CDR3 loop is CASSLAGGREIETQYF. The CDR3 coding sequence is TGTGCCAGCAGCTTAGCTGGCGGGAGGGAAATAGAGACCCAGTACTTC.